This TCR beta chain was profiled in a study of blood T cells in healthy people across ages. Sample-barcoded 5' priming and a J-beta primer mix drove a second PCR of 7 to 11 cycles. TCRdb re-called the 5' RACE reads with MiXCR, one entry per CDR3 protein. Among about 1.4 million distinct CDR3 sequences listed, around 59% were seen once. V was clipped by 5 bases and J by 7 bases; unmatched bases: 10. The CDR3 extends over 14 amino acids. Germline V CDR1 and CDR2: SGHVS, FQNEAQ. The chain combines TRBV7-8 with TRBJ1-2, with 7 bases identical to TRBD1. The receptor's source is a man aged 18 to 30 in good health. The material sequenced was blood. The CDR3 is CASSLDRSGAGYTF. The CDR3 nucleotides are TGTGCCAGCAGCCTGGACAGGAGCGGGGCTGGCTACACCTTC.